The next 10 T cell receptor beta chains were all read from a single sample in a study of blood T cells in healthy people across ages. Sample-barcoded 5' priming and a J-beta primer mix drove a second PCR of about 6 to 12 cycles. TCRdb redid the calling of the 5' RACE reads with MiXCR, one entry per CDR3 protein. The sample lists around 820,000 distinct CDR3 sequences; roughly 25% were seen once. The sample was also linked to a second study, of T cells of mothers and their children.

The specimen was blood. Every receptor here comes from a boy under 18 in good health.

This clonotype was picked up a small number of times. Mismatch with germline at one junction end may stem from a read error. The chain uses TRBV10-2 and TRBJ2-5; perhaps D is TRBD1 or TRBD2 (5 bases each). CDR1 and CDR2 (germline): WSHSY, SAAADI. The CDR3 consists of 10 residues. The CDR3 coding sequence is TGCGCCAGTACCCCGGGGACGCGGGTCTTC. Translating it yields CASTPGTRVF.

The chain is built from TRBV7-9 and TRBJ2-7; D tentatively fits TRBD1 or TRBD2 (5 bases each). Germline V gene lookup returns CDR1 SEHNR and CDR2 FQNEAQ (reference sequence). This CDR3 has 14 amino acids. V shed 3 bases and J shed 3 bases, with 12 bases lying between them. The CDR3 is CASSLMGPVYEQYF. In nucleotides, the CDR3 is TGTGCCAGCAGCTTGATGGGACCAGTCTACGAGCAGTACTTC.

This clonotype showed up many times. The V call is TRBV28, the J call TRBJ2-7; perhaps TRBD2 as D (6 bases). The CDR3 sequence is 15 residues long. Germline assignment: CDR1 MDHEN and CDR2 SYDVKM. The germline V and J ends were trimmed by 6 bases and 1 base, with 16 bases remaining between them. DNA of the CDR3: TGTGCCAGCAGCCCGGGGGATAGGGGATCCTACGAGCAGTACTTC. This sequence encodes CASSPGDRGSYEQYF.

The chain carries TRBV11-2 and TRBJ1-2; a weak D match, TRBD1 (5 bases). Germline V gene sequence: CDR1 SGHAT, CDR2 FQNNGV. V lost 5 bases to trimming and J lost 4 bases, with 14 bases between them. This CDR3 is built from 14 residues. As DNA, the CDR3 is TGTGCCAGCAGCCCGGGGACCAGTTTCTATGGCTACACCTTC. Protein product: CASSPGTSFYGYTF.

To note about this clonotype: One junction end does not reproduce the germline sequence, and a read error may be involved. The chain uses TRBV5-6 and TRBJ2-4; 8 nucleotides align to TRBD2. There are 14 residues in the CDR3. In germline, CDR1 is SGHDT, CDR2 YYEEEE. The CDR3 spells CASSSGLAKNIRYF. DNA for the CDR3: TGTGCCAGCAGCTCCGGACTAGCCAAAAACATTCGGTACTTC. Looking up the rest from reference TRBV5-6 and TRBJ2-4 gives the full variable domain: DAGVTQSPTHLIKTRGQQVTLRCSPKSGHDTVSWYQQALGQGPQFIFQYYEEEERQRGNFPDRFSGHQFPNYSSELNVNALLLGDSALYLCASSSGLAKNIRYFGAGTRLSVL.

The CDR3 reads CAWSVLGGRDEQFF. CDR3 bases: TGTGCCTGGAGTGTACTGGGGGGCCGCGATGAGCAGTTCTTC. The V gene is TRBV30, the J gene TRBJ2-1; either TRBD1 or TRBD2 may fit D (6 bases each). From germline, CDR1 is GTSNPN and CDR2 SVGIG (reference sequence). Between the trimmed V and J ends, which lost 0 bases and 8 bases, there was a span of 14 bases. CDR3 length equals 14 residues. Supplemented by reference TRBV30 and TRBJ2-1, the full variable domain reads SQTIHQWPATLVQPVGSPLSLECTVEGTSNPNLYWYRQAAGRGLQLLFYSVGIGQISSEVPQNLSASRPQDRQFILSSKKLLLSDSGFYLCAWSVLGGRDEQFFGPGTRLTVL.

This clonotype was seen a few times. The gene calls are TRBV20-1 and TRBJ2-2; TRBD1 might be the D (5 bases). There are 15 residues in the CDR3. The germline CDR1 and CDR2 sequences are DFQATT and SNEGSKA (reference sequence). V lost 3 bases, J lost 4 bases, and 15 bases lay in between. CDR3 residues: CSASPGAGSTGELFF. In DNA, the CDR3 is TGCAGTGCTAGCCCCGGTGCAGGGTCCACCGGGGAGCTGTTTTTT.

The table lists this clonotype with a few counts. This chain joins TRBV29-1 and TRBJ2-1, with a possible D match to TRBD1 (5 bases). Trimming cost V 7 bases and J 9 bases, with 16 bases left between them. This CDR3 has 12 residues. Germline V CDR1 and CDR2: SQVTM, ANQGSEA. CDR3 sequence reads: CSALGQLGEQFF. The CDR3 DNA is TGCAGCGCGTTGGGGCAACTTGGTGAGCAGTTCTTC.

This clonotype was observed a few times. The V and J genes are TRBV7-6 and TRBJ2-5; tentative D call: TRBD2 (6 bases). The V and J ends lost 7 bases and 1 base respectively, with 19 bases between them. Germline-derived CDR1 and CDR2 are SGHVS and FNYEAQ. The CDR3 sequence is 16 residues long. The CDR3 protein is CASTLSSSGSQETQYF. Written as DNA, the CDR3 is TGTGCCAGCACCCTATCCTCAAGCGGGTCCCAAGAGACCCAGTACTTC.

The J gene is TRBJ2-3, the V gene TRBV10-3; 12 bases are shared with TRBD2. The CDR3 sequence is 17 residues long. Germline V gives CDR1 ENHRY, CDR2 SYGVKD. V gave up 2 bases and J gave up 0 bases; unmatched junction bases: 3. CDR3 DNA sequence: TGTGCCATCAGTGAGACAGGACTAGCGGGGAGCACAGATACGCAGTATTTT. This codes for CAISETGLAGSTDTQYF.